The 29 T cell receptor beta chains in this list originate from one sample, sequenced in a study of cytomegalovirus exposure and HLA in healthy donors. PCR employed 60 Vbeta and 13 Jbeta primers. Measured with immunoSEQ multiplex PCR; TCRdb has only the in-frame clones, and not every one. The sample lists roughly 180,000 clones, around 80% seen once, with about 2.4% in the top ten. Sequenced: PBMCs. Receptors originate from a male donor in good health and CMV-seronegative.

This chain connects TRBV6-5 to TRBJ2-5; 8 bases are shared with TRBD2. The J call may be faulty, since TRBJ2-7 better matches the DNA end. The CDR3 has 16 residues. The germline V gene encodes CDR1 MNHEY and CDR2 SVGAGI. The CDR3 reads CASSYAMISGVYEQYF. The DNA for the CDR3 is TGTGCCAGCAGTTACGCAATGATTAGCGGGGTTTACGAGCAGTACTTC.

Only one count was recorded for this clone. The chain is built from TRBV27 and TRBJ2-1; TRBD1 is a possible D gene (5 bases). The CDR3 covers 18 residues. Germline V gives CDR1 MNHEY, CDR2 SMNVEV (reference sequence). Trimming removed 2 bases from V and 0 bases from J, with 17 bases in between. This chain's CDR3 is CASSLSFGRVSSYNEQFF. Written as DNA, the CDR3 is TGTGCCAGCAGTTTAAGTTTCGGCAGGGTCAGCTCCTACAATGAGCAGTTCTTC.

The sample holds a few counts of this clone. V gene TRBV5-1 combines with J gene TRBJ2-6; D is possibly TRBD1 (5 bases). The ends were cut back, 1 base at V and 0 bases at J, with 14 bases in the middle. The germline gives CDR1 SGHRS, CDR2 YFSETQ. The CDR3 consists of 18 residues. This CDR3 reads CASSLWAGPPSGANVLTF. The CDR3 DNA is TGCGCCAGCAGCTTGTGGGCAGGGCCCCCCTCTGGGGCCAACGTCCTGACTTTC.

This chain connects TRBV5-6 to TRBJ2-5; 9 nucleotides line up with TRBD1. The better agreement between TRBJ2-7 and the DNA end casts doubt on the J call. The germline gives CDR1 SGHDT, CDR2 YYEEEE. This CDR3 has 15 amino acids. CDR3 DNA: TGTGCCAGCAGCTTAACAGGGGGCTCAATCTACGAGCAGTACTTC. This codes for CASSLTGGSIYEQYF.

This chain joins TRBV19 and TRBJ2-7; a weak D match, TRBD2 (6 bases). V shed 8 bases and J shed 2 bases, with 19 bases lying between them. Germline assignment: CDR1 LNHDA and CDR2 SQIVND (reference sequence). This CDR3 has 15 residues. Written as DNA, the CDR3 is TGTGCCAGTCGACTGCGACCGGGAGAAACCTACGAGCAGTACTTC. It translates to CASRLRPGETYEQYF.

This clone was picked up a small number of times. The chain carries TRBV18 and TRBJ2-2; no definite D call. Between the trimmed V and J ends, which lost 0 bases and 4 bases, there was a span of 15 bases. CDR3 length equals 17 residues. Germline V gene lookup returns CDR1 KGHSH and CDR2 LQKENI. The CDR3 loop reads CASSPPYVNRSTGELFF. CDR3 nucleotides: TGTGCCAGCTCACCACCGTACGTCAACAGATCCACCGGGGAGCTGTTTTTT.

This clone was recorded once. The V gene is TRBV19, the J gene TRBJ1-5, with D perhaps matching TRBD1 (6 bases). V lost 7 bases and J 0 bases, leaving 13 bases between the germline ends. CDR1 and CDR2 from the germline V gene are LNHDA and SQIVND (reference sequence). There are 15 residues in the CDR3. CDR3 loop: CASTTDSYSNQPQHF. The CDR3 nucleotides read TGTGCCAGTACCACGGACAGCTATAGCAATCAGCCCCAGCATTTT.

The chain links TRBV29-1 to TRBJ2-7, with 8 bases identical to TRBD1. From germline, CDR1 is SQVTM and CDR2 ANQGSEA. V gave up 4 bases and J gave up 3 bases; unmatched junction bases: 8. The CDR3 spans 14 residues. The CDR3 loop reads CSVAFGQGVYEQYF. CDR3 coding DNA: TGCAGCGTTGCATTTGGACAGGGCGTCTACGAGCAGTACTTC.

The genes are TRBV7-3 and TRBJ2-2, with 9 bases identical to TRBD1. Germline V gives CDR1 SGHTA, CDR2 FQGTGA. The V segment lost 2 bases and the J segment 5 bases; nucleotides outside the gene matches: 3. CDR3 length: 15 residues. The CDR3 nucleotides read TGTGCCAGCAGCTTACGACAGGGGGGGACCGGGGAGCTGTTTTTT. It is translated as CASSLRQGGTGELFF. Full variable domain (outside the CDR3, taken from reference TRBV7-3 and TRBJ2-2): GAGVSQTPSNKVTEKGKYVELRCDPISGHTALYWYRQSLGQGPEFLIYFQGTGAADDSGLPNDRFFAVRPEGSVSTLKIQRTERGDSAVYLCASSLRQGGTGELFFGEGSRLTVL.

The CDR3 spells CASIGTSGSSEQFF. CDR3 DNA: TGTGCCAGCATCGGGACTAGCGGGTCCTCTGAGCAGTTCTTC. The chain uses TRBV7-2 and TRBJ2-1; 12 bases align to TRBD2. The CDR3 runs 14 residues. Germline V CDR1 and CDR2: SGHTA, FQGNSA. Trimming cost V 7 bases and J 9 bases; bases outside gene matches: 7. The variable domain in full, with the rest retrieved from reference TRBV7-2 and TRBJ2-1, is GAGVSQSPSNKVTEKGKDVELRCDPISGHTALYWYRQSLGQGLEFLIYFQGNSAPDKSGLPSDRFSAERTGGSVSTLTIQRTQQEDSAVYLCASIGTSGSSEQFFGPGTRLTVL.

Comments on this clone: A read error may produce the germline difference seen at one junction end. This chain connects TRBV7-9 to TRBJ1-1, with 7 bases fitting TRBD1. Germline V lookup: CDR1 SEHNR, CDR2 FQNEAQ (reference sequence). CDR3 length: 11 amino acids. CDR3 bases: TGTTCCAGCAGCCCCGGACAGGAGGCTTTCTTT. Protein sequence: CSSSPGQEAFF.

The chain couples TRBV19 to TRBJ1-4; 10 bases agree with TRBD1. CDR1 LNHDA and CDR2 SQIVND come from the germline V gene (reference sequence). V trimming: 6 bases; J trimming: 6 bases; junction bases outside the gene matches: 4. The CDR3 has 14 residues. CDR3 in DNA: TGTGCCAGTAGCACCGGGACAGGGGATGAAAAACTGTTTTTT. Encoded protein: CASSTGTGDEKLFF.

Only a few counts were recorded for this clone. The chain links TRBV28 to TRBJ1-5; TRBD1 aligns across 10 bases. The CDR3 covers 15 residues. Germline V lookup: CDR1 MDHEN, CDR2 SYDVKM. V shed 6 bases and J 4 bases; nucleotides not matched to a gene: 6. The CDR3 bases are TGTGCCAGCAGGAGGACAGGGGGGGTTAATCAGCCCCAGCATTTT. Its protein is CASRRTGGVNQPQHF.

The rearrangement uses TRBV7-6 and TRBJ2-5, with TRBD2 matching 11 bases. The junction had 6 bases not matched to a gene; V was cut back by 4 bases and J by 2 bases. CDR3 length: 16 amino acids. The germline V gene has CDR1 SGHVS and CDR2 FNYEAQ. The CDR3 sequence: CASSSRVAGGQETQYF. The DNA for the CDR3 is TGTGCCAGCAGCTCCCGGGTAGCGGGAGGGCAAGAGACCCAGTACTTC.

This chain links TRBV10-3 with TRBJ1-5; 8 nucleotides agree with TRBD1. V dropped 10 bases and J dropped 2; count of bases not matched to a gene: 10. CDR3 length equals 15 residues. Germline CDR1 reads ENHRY; CDR2 reads SYGVKD. The DNA of the CDR3 is TGTGCCACCGCCTTGACAGGGGAGGGCAATCAGCCCCAGCATTTT. It specifies CATALTGEGNQPQHF.

This clone has more than one count but fewer than ten. V and J are TRBV29-1 and TRBJ2-7, with 7 bases identical to TRBD2. Germline values: CDR1 SQVTM, CDR2 ANQGSEA. The CDR3 covers 16 residues. This CDR3 is CSAFTLGGFGDYEQYF. The CDR3 nucleotides read TGCAGTGCCTTCACGTTGGGGGGGTTTGGGGACTACGAGCAGTACTTC.

The chain uses TRBV18 and TRBJ2-7; 10 positions match TRBD1. The CDR3 has 15 amino acids. With V trimmed by 2 bases and J by 6 bases, 7 bases remained unmatched. In germline, CDR1 is KGHSH, CDR2 LQKENI. The CDR3 spells CASSPIGTGVFEQYF. CDR3 nucleotides: TGTGCCAGCTCACCAATCGGGACAGGGGTTTTCGAGCAGTACTTC.

The sample holds a few counts of this clone. This sequence joins TRBV2 and TRBJ1-5, with no clear D. Germline V gives CDR1 SNHLY, CDR2 FYNNEI. The length of the CDR3 is 14 residues. Trimming stripped 4 bases from V and 1 base from J, with 8 bases between. The CDR3 protein is CASSGGPSNQPQHF. The CDR3 DNA sequence: TGTGCCAGCAGTGGAGGTCCCAGCAATCAGCCCCAGCATTTT.

This rearrangement joins TRBV5-5 to TRBJ2-5; D is unclear. The germline V gene encodes CDR1 SGHKS and CDR2 YYEKEE (reference sequence). V lost 2 bases to trimming and J lost 4 bases, with 6 bases between them. The CDR3 consists of 12 residues. The CDR3 spells CASSFFGETQYF. CDR3 sequence (DNA): TGTGCCAGCAGCTTTTTCGGAGAGACCCAGTACTTC.

This sequence joins TRBV6-6 and TRBJ2-2, with a possible D match to TRBD2 (5 bases). CDR3 length: 13 amino acids. Germline values: CDR1 MNHNY, CDR2 SVGAGI (reference sequence). The V end lost 2 bases, the J end lost 7 bases, and 8 bases lay between the germline ends. The CDR3 DNA follows: TGTGCCAGCAGTTACGGGGAGCACGGGGAGCTGTTTTTT. Protein sequence: CASSYGEHGELFF.

The V gene is TRBV19, the J gene TRBJ2-7, with TRBD2 matching over 12 bases. The V and J ends lost 5 bases and 5 bases, in that order; junction bases with no gene match: 7. The CDR3 is 15 residues long. Germline V lookup: CDR1 LNHDA, CDR2 SQIVND (reference sequence). As DNA, the CDR3 is TGTGCCAGTAGTCCTAGGACTAGCGGGACTAACGAGCAGTACTTC. Its protein is CASSPRTSGTNEQYF.

The J gene is TRBJ2-1, the V gene TRBV2, with 14 bases fitting TRBD2. The germline V gene encodes CDR1 SNHLY and CDR2 FYNNEI. The CDR3 runs 15 residues. The V and J ends lost 8 bases and 7 bases, in that order; junction bases with no gene match: 7. CDR3 amino acids: CASSSRLAGGNEQFF. CDR3 nucleotides: TGTGCCAGCTCCTCGAGACTAGCGGGAGGGAATGAGCAGTTCTTC.

This rearrangement joins TRBV9 to TRBJ2-2; 7 bases are shared with TRBD1. After removal of 3 bases from V and 0 bases from J, the junction contained 5 bases not matched to a gene. The CDR3 spans 16 residues. CDR1 and CDR2 from the germline V gene are SGDLS and YYNGEE. This CDR3 is CASSEWGQPNTGELFF. In DNA form, the CDR3 reads TGTGCCAGCAGCGAGTGGGGACAGCCGAACACCGGGGAGCTGTTTTTT.

The chain couples TRBV5-1 to TRBJ2-1; 7 bases are a match to TRBD2. V lost 0 bases, J lost 4 bases, and 7 bases stayed unmatched. From germline, CDR1 is SGHRS and CDR2 YFSETQ. The CDR3 extends over 16 amino acids. The CDR3 region is CASSLGSGEGYNEQFF. The CDR3 coding sequence is TGCGCCAGCAGCTTGGGTTCGGGGGAGGGATACAATGAGCAGTTCTTC.

The chain couples TRBV11-3 to TRBJ2-1; D is unclear. V was pared by 3 bases and J by 5 bases, with 5 bases between. Germline-derived CDR1 and CDR2 are SGHNT and YENEEA. The length of the CDR3 is 12 residues. CDR3 bases: TGTGCCAGCAGCTTCACTGACAATGAGCAGTTCTTC. Protein: CASSFTDNEQFF. The full variable domain, rest sourced from reference TRBV11-3 and TRBJ2-1, is EAGVVQSPRYKIIEKKQPVAFWCNPISGHNTLYWYLQNLGQGPELLIRYENEEAVDDSQLPKDRFSAERLKGVDSTLKIQPAELGDSAVYLCASSFTDNEQFFGPGTRLTVL.

The rearrangement links TRBV7-3 to TRBJ1-1, with unresolved D. V was shortened by 5 bases and J by 0 bases, with 10 bases between the two germline ends. The CDR3 sequence is 14 residues long. Germline lookup yields CDR1 SGHTA and CDR2 FQGTGA. In DNA, the CDR3 is TGTGCCAGCAGCCTTACGGGGTTGAACACTGAAGCTTTCTTT. Encoded protein: CASSLTGLNTEAFF.

V usage is TRBV30 and J usage is TRBJ1-2, with 9 nucleotides matching TRBD1. V lost 6 bases to trimming and J lost 10 bases; unmatched junction nucleotides: 12. This CDR3 contains 13 residues. CDR1 and CDR2 from the germline V gene are GTSNPN and SVGIG (reference sequence). The chain's CDR3 is CACAGTGTSDYTF. As DNA, the CDR3 is TGTGCCTGTGCCGGGACAGGGACCTCAGACTACACCTTC.

The chain is built from TRBV6-6 and TRBJ1-1; 8 bases fit TRBD1. Unmatched junction bases numbered 5, after V lost 4 bases and J lost 7 bases. This CDR3 spans 13 amino acids. Germline-derived CDR1 and CDR2 are MNHNY and SVGAGI (reference sequence). The CDR3 is CASSFQTGVEAFF. The CDR3, as DNA: TGTGCCAGCAGTTTTCAGACAGGGGTTGAAGCTTTCTTT.

The V gene is TRBV11-2, the J gene TRBJ2-5; tentative D call: TRBD1 (6 bases). The ends were cut back, 3 bases at V and 4 bases at J, with 12 bases in the middle. From germline, CDR1 is SGHAT and CDR2 FQNNGV. CDR3 length: 14 amino acids. CDR3 DNA sequence: TGTGCCAGCAGCTTTCCGTTCAGGGGAGAGACCCAGTACTTC. Amino acids: CASSFPFRGETQYF.